The subject of this entry is one T cell receptor beta chain. Germline CDR1 and CDR2: ENHRY and SYGVKD. Trimming stripped 8 bases from V and 2 bases from J, with 15 bases between. The CDR3 loop spans 14 amino acids. This sample was taken from a study of blood T cell repertoires in COVID-19. Study at large: Nucleic acid was either cDNA or gDNA, and it came from T cells, B-cell-depleted T cells, or PBMCs.

Generated by immunoSEQ multiplex PCR, the TCRdb table keeps only in-frame clones and is missing some. This table has 250,000 to 350,000 clones, approximately 82% appearing once. The chain is built from TRBV10-3 and TRBJ1-2; TRBD1 might be the D (6 bases). The sequencing sample was made of peripheral blood. The TCR sequence derives from a woman between 45 and 60 years old with acute or convalescent COVID-19. The CDR3 spells CAIGSDRSNYGYTF. The CDR3 bases are TGTGCCATCGGGTCCGACAGGTCAAACTATGGCTACACCTTC.